This TCR beta chain originates from a study of regulatory T cells in long-lasting Graves disease. General study results and limits: There was favoring of TRBV28, TRBJ1-2 and TRBJ2-5 in persistent disease.

A note on this clonotype: Antigen specificity is unknown. A much larger clone lies one base from this, so it may be a read error. No conserved phenylalanine or tryptophan is present at the end of the CDR3, so a read error is the likely explanation.

V trimming: 5 bases; J trimming: 3 bases; junction bases outside the gene matches: 5. CDR3 length: 15 residues. From germline, CDR1 is MRHNA and CDR2 SNTAGT. The time point here: newly diagnosed GD, antithyroid drugs for less than 3 months. PBMC-derived RNA was used for the TCR library. Graves' disease diagnoses followed American Thyroid Association guidelines. Building the TCR beta libraries relied on iRepertoire HTBI primers, and CDR3 regions underwent Arm-PCR. TCRdb reprocessed the multiplex PCR reads via MiXCR and lists one record per CDR3 protein. Of about 300,000 distinct CDR3 sequences detected, approximately 20% appear once; the ten largest clones hold less than 40%.

The TCR was taken from a female donor with Graves disease. V is TRBV6-4 and J is TRBJ1-5; 9 positions agree with TRBD1. Sequences were derived from peripheral blood mononuclear cells (PBMCs), sampled at new diagnosis, from a patient treated with antithyroid drugs. CDR3 DNA sequence: TGTGCCAGCAGTTGGACAGGGGACCTCAATCAGCCCCAGCATTCT. This sequence encodes CASSWTGDLNQPQHS.